This is a list of T cell receptor beta chains from one sample in a study of T cell responses to AZD1222 COVID-19 vaccine. This table comes from immunoSEQ multiplex PCR, and its TCRdb copy is limited to in-frame clones, with some not included. The sample records roughly 80,000 clones, roughly 90% being singletons. The sequencing here drew on peripheral blood, taken 28 days after the second AZD1222 dose. Receptor source: an adult who received the AZD1222 COVID-19 vaccine. The CDR3 runs from the conserved cysteine through the conserved F or W. D genes are given only for firm matches. Size is omitted from some rows. Given values are once, few, many or a class for expanded clones.

>-|TRBJ1-6|TRBV28|-
TGTGCCAGCAGTTTATGGGCAGGGATGGGTTCACCCCTCCACTTT
CASSLWAGMGSPLHF
>-|TRBJ2-7|TRBV5-1|-
TGCGCCAGCAGCTTGGAAGGAGCAGTGGGCTCCTACGAGCAGTACTTC
CASSLEGAVGSYEQYF
>-|TRBJ1-1|TRBV16|few
TGTGCCAGCAGCCAATCCTGGACAGAGGGTCCTGAAGCTTTCTTT
CASSQSWTEGPEAFF
>-|TRBJ2-2|TRBV5-6|once
TGTGCCAGCAGCTTGGGATCGGGCGGGGAGCTGTTTTTT
CASSLGSGGELFF
>-|TRBJ1-1|TRBV28|once
TGTGCCACCTCGGACAGTTTGAACACTGAAGCTTTCTTT
CATSDSLNTEAFF
>-|TRBJ2-2|TRBV6-6|-
TGTGCCAGCAGTTTAACCCAGGGCCGGGAGCTGTTTTTT
CASSLTQGRELFF
>-|TRBJ2-2|TRBV2|-
TGTGCCAGCGGAGAACAGGGATCCGGGGAGCTGTTTTTT
CASGEQGSGELFF
>TRBD1|TRBJ1-2|TRBV10-3|once
TGTGCCATCAGTGAGGGGACAGCCTATGGCTACACCTTC
CAISEGTAYGYTF
>TRBD1|TRBJ1-2|TRBV7-3|-
TGTGCCAGCAGCTTAGACAGGGAGTCGGAAGGCTACACCTTC
CASSLDRESEGYTF
>TRBD1|TRBJ1-6|TRBV5-1|-
TGCGCCAGCAGCGAAGGGACAGGGAACTCGTCACCCCTCCACTTT
CASSEGTGNSSPLHF
>-|TRBJ1-6|TRBV30|-
TGTGCCTGGACTCCGGGCAGCTCCTATAATTCACCCCTCCACTTT
CAWTPGSSYNSPLHF
>-|TRBJ2-2|TRBV6-5|-
TGTGCCAGCAGACAAGGGGCAGCGAACACCGGGGAGCTGTTTTTT
CASRQGAANTGELFF
>-|TRBJ1-6|TRBV5-1|-
TGCGCCAGCAGCTTGGCAGGGCGATCACCCCTCCACTTT
CASSLAGRSPLHF
>TRBD1|TRBJ1-1|TRBV18|few
TGTGCCAGCTCACCCATGGACAGGGAAGCTTTCTTT
CASSPMDREAFF
>-|TRBJ1-2|TRBV2|-
TGTGCCAGCCAGTGGCCAGGGGAAAAGGTCGGACTTAGCTACACCTTC
CASQWPGEKVGLSYTF
>-|TRBJ1-1|TRBV3-1/TRBV3-2|-
TGTGCCAGCAGCCAAGACAGGTTGAACACTGAAGCTTTCTTT
CASSQDRLNTEAFF
>-|TRBJ2-2|TRBV5-5|-
TGTGCCAGCAGCTTCTTTTTAGGTCGAGGAGGGGAGCTGTTTTTT
CASSFFLGRGGELFF
>TRBD2|TRBJ2-1|TRBV18|-
TGTGCCAGCTCACCAGGCGGGGGGTCTTACAATGAGCAGTTCTTC
CASSPGGGSYNEQFF
>-|TRBJ1-3|TRBV9|-
TGTGCCAGCAGCGCCCAACCAGTGGGATTCACCTTCAACTCTGGAAACACCATATATTTT
CASSAQPVGFTFNSGNTIYF
>TRBD1|TRBJ2-7|TRBV3-1/TRBV3-2|-
TGTGCCAGCAGCCAATGGGACAGTAGAGACTACGAGCAGTACTTC
CASSQWDSRDYEQYF
>TRBD1|TRBJ1-1|TRBV5-1|-
TGCGCCAGCAGAAAGTGGGACAGTCAGGCCACTGAAGCTTTCTTT
CASRKWDSQATEAFF
>-|TRBJ1-1|TRBV7-3|-
TGTGCCAGCAGCACAACACTGAACACTGAAGCTTTCTTT
CASSTTLNTEAFF
>TRBD1|TRBJ2-2|TRBV29-1|-
TGCAGCGTCAAGGACAGGGCGGCCACCGGGGAGCTGTTTTTT
CSVKDRAATGELFF